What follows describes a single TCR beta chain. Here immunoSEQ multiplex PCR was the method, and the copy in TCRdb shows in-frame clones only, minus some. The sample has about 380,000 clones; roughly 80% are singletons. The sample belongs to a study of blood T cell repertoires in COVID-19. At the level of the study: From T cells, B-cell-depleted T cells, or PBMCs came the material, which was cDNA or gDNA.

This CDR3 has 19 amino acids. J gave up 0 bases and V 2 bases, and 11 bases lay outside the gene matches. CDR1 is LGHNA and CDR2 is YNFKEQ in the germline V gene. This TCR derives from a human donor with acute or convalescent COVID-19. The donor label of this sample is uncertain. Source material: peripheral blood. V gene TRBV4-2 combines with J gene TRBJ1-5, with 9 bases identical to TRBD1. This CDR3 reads CASSQHGTGIFGSNQPQHF. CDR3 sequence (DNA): TGTGCCAGCAGCCAACACGGGACAGGGATTTTCGGTAGCAATCAGCCCCAGCATTTT.